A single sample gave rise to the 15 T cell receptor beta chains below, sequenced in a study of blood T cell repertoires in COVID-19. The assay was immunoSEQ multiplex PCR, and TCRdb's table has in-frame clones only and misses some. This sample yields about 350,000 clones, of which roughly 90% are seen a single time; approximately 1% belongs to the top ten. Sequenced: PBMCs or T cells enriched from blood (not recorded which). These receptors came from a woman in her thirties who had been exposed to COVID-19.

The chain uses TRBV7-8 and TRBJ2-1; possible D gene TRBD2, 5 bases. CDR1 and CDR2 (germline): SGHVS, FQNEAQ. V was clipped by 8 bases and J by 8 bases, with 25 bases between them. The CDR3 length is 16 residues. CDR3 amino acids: CASQRLPQDSGYEQFF. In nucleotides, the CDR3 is TGTGCCAGCCAACGCTTACCCCAGGACTCAGGCTATGAGCAGTTCTTC.

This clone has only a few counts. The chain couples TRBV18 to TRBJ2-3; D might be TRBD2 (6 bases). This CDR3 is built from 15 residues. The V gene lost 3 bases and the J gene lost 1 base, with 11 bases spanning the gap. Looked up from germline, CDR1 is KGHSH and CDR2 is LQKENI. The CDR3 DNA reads TGTGCCAGCTCACCGGGCGGGACCCGCACAGATACGCAGTATTTT. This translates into CASSPGGTRTDTQYF. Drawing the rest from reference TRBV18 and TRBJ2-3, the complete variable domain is NAGVMQNPRHLVRRRGQEARLRCSPMKGHSHVYWYRQLPEEGLKFMVYLQKENIIDESGMPKERFSAEFPKEGPSILRIQQVVRGDSAAYFCASSPGGTRTDTQYFGPGTRLTVL.

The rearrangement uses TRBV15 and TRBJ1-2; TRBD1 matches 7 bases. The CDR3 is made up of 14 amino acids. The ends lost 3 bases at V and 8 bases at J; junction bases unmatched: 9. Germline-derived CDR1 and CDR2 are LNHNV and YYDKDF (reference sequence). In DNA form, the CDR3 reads TGTGCCACCAGCAGGCGGACAGGCCCCGGGGGCTACACCTTC. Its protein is CATSRRTGPGGYTF.

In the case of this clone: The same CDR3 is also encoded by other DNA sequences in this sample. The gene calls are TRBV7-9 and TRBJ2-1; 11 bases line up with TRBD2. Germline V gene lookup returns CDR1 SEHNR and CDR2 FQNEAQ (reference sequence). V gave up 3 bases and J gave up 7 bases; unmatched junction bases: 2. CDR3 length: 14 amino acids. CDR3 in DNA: TGTGCCAGCAGCTTTAGCGGGAGGGGAAATGAGCAGTTCTTC. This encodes CASSFSGRGNEQFF.

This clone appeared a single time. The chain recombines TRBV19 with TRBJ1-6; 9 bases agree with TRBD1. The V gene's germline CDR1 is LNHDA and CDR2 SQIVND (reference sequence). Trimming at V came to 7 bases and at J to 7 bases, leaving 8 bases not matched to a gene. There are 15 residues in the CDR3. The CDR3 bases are TGTGCCAGTAAGAGGACAGGGGATCGGAATTCACCCCTCCACTTT. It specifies CASKRTGDRNSPLHF. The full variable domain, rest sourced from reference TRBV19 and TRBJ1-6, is DGGITQSPKYLFRKEGQNVTLSCEQNLNHDAMYWYRQDPGQGLRLIYYSQIVNDFQKGDIAEGYSVSREKKESFPLTVTSAQKNPTAFYLCASKRTGDRNSPLHFGNGTRLTVT.

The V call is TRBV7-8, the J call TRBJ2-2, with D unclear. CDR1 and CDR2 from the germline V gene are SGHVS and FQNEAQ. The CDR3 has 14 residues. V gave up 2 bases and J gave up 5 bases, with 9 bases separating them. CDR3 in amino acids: CASSLNQATGELFF. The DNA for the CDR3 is TGTGCCAGCAGCTTAAACCAAGCGACCGGGGAGCTGTTTTTT.

CDR3 nucleotide sequence: TGTGCCAGTAGTATAGATGGGACCGGTACAGGGACAGGTCAGCCCCAGCATTTT. Its translation: CASSIDGTGTGTGQPQHF. The rearrangement joins TRBV19 to TRBJ1-5, with 8 bases lining up with TRBD1. From germline, CDR1 is LNHDA and CDR2 SQIVND (reference sequence). The CDR3 runs 18 residues. Trimming removed 0 bases from V and 6 bases from J; junction bases left unmatched: 13.

In nucleotides, the CDR3 is TGTGCCAGCAAAGGTGGCCGGCGGAGCACAGATACGCAGTATTTT. Translated: CASKGGRRSTDTQYF. This chain links TRBV2 with TRBJ2-3; no definite D call. V lost 7 bases, J lost 0 bases, and 14 bases lay in between. Germline lookup yields CDR1 SNHLY and CDR2 FYNNEI. The CDR3 is 15 residues long.

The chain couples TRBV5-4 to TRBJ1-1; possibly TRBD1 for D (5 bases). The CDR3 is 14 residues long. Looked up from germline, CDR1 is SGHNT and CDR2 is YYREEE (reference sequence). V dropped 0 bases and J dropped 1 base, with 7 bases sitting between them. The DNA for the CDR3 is TGTGCCAGCAGCTTGGACGGGGGGAACACTGAAGCTTTCTTT. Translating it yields CASSLDGGNTEAFF.

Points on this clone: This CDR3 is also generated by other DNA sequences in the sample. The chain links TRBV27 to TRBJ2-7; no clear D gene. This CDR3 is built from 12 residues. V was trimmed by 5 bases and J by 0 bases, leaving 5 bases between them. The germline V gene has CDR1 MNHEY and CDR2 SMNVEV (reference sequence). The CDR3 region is CASSPSSYEQYF. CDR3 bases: TGTGCCAGCAGTCCGAGCTCCTACGAGCAGTACTTC.

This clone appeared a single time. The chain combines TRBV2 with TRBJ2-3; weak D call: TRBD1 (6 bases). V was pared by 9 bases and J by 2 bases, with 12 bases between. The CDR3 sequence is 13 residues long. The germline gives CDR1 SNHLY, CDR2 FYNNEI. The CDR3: CASDRQTTDTQYF. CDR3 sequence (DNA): TGTGCCAGTGACAGGCAAACCACAGATACGCAGTATTTT.

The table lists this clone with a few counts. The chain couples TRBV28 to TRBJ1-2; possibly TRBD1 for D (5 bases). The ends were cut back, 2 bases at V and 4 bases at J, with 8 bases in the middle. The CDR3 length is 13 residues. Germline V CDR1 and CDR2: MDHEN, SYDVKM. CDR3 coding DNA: TGTGCCAGCAGTTTACTCGACAGCTATGGCTACACCTTC. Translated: CASSLLDSYGYTF.

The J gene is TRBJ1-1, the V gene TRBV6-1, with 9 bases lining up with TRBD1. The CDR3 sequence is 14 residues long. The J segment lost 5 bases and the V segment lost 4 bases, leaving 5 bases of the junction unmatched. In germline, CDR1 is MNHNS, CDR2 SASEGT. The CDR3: CASSAQGAGTEAFF. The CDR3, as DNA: TGTGCCAGCAGTGCACAGGGGGCGGGTACTGAAGCTTTCTTT.

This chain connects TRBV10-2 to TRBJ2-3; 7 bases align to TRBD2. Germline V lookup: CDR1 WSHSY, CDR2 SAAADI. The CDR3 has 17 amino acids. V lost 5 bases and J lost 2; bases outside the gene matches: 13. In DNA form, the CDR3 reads TGCGCCAGCAGTCGCACCCCGATCAGCGGGGTCACAGATACGCAGTATTTT. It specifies CASSRTPISGVTDTQYF.

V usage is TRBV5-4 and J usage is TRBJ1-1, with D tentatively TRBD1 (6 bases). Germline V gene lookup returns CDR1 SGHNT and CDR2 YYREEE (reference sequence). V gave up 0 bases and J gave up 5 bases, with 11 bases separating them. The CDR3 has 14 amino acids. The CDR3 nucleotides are TGTGCCAGCAGCTTGGAGGGGGTTCGGACTGAAGCTTTCTTT. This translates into CASSLEGVRTEAFF.